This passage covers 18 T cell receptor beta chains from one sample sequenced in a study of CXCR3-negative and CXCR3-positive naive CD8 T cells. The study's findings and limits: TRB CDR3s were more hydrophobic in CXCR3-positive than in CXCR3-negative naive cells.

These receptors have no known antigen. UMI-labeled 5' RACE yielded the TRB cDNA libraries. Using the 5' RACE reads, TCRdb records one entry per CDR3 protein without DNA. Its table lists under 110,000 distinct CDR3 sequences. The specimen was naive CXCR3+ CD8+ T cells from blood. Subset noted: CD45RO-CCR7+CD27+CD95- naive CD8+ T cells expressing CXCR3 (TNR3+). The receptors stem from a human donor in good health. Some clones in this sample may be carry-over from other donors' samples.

The CDR3 region is CASSLEGIETQYF. V is TRBV7-9 and J is TRBJ2-5. The CDR3 runs to 13 residues. Germline CDR1 SEHNR, CDR2 FQNEAQ (reference sequence).

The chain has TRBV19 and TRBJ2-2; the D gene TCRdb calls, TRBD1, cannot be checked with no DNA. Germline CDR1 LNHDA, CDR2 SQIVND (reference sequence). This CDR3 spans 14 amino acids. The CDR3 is CASSARQGPGELFF.

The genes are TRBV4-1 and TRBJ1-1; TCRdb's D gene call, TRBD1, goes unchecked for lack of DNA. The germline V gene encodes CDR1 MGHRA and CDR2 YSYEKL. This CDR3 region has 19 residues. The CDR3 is CASSQDGFPTEGMNTEAFF.

The chain's CDR3 is CASSWGQGSSYEQYF. This chain uses TRBV7-9 with TRBJ2-7; with no DNA, the TCRdb D assignment of TRBD1 cannot be verified. In germline, CDR1 is SEHNR, CDR2 FQNEAQ (reference sequence). CDR3 size: 15 residues.

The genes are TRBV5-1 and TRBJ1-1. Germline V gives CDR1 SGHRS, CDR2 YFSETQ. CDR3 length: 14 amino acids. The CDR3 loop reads CASSLVRGSTEAFF.

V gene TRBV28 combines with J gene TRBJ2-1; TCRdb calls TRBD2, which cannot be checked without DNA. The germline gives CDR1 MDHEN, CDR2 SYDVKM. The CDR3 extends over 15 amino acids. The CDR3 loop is CASSFPAGEGNEQFF.

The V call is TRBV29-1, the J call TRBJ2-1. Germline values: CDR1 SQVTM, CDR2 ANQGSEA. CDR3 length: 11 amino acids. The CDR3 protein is CSVETGNEQFF.

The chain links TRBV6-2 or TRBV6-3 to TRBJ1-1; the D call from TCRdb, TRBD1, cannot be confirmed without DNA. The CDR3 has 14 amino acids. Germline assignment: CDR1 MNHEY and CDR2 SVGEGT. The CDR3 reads CASSDLQENTEAFF.

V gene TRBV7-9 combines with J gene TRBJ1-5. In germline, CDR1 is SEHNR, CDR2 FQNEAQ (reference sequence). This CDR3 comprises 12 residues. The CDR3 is CASSLKDGAQHF.

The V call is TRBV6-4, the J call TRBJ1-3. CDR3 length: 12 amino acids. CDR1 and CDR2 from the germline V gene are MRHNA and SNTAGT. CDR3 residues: CAIGNSGNTIYF.

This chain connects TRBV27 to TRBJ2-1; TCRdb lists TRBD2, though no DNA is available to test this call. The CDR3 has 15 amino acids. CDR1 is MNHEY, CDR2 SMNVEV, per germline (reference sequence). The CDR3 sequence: CASSLWTSGREEQFF.

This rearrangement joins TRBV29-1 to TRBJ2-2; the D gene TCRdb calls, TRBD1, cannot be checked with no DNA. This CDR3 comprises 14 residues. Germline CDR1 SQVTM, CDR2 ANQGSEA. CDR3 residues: CSVVGQGDTGELFF.

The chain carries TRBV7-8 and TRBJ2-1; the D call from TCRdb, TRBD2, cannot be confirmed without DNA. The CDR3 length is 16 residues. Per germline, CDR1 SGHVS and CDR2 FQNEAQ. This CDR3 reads CASRSTRGSSYNEQFF. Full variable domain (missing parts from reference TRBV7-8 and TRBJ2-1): GAGVSQSPRYKVAKRGQDVALRCDPISGHVSLFWYQQALGQGPEFLTYFQNEAQLDKSGLPSDRFFAERPEGSVSTLKIQRTQQEDSAVYLCASRSTRGSSYNEQFFGPGTRLTVL.

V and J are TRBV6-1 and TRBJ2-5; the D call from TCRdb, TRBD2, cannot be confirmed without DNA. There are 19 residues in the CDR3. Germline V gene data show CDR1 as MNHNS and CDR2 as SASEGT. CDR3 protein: CASSELLGTSGRGSGTQYF.

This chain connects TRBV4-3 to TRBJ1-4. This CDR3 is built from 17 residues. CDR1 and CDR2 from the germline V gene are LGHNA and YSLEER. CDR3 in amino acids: CASSQDLYGATNEKLFF.

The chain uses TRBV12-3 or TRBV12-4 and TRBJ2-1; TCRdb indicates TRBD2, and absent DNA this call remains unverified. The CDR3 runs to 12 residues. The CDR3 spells CASRMGREEQFF.

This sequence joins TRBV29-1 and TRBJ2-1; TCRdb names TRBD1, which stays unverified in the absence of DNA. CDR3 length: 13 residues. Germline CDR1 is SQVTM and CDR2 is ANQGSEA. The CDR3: CSVEAGQGWEQFF.

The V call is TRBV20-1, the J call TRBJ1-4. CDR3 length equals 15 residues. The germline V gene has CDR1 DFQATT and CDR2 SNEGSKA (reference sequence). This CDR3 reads CSARRLGTTNEKLFF.